Listed below are T cell receptor beta chains from one sample, sequenced in a study of blood T cell repertoires in COVID-19. Some clones are missing from TCRdb's copy, which holds only in-frame ones; the method was immunoSEQ multiplex PCR. Among 350,000 to 450,000 clones listed, over 75% were seen once. Sequencing input: PBMCs or T cells enriched from blood (not recorded which). The receptors were gathered from a man aged 40-55 years in a cohort exposed to, infected with or recovered from COVID-19 (not recorded which). Each CDR3 is given with its conserved first and last residue. Each record gives: clone size, D gene, V gene, J gene, CDR3 DNA, CDR3 protein. D genes are given only for firm matches. Clone sizes are given selectively: once, few, many, or a class where the clone is expanded.

clone_size: -
d_call: TRBD1
v_call: TRBV5-1
j_call: TRBJ2-1
cdr3_nt: TGCGCCAGCAGCTTGGTGTCCAGGGGGCCTGGGATTGAGCAGTTCTTC
cdr3_aa: CASSLVSRGPGIEQFF

clone_size: -
d_call: -
v_call: TRBV2
j_call: TRBJ2-2
cdr3_nt: TGTGCCAGCAGCAGAAACACCGGGGAGCTGTTTTTT
cdr3_aa: CASSRNTGELFF

clone_size: -
d_call: TRBD1
v_call: TRBV7-9
j_call: TRBJ1-6
cdr3_nt: TGTGCCAGCAGCATAGGACAGGGGGCTTTTTCACCCCTCCACTTT
cdr3_aa: CASSIGQGAFSPLHF

clone_size: -
d_call: -
v_call: TRBV2
j_call: TRBJ2-3
cdr3_nt: TGTGCCAGCAGGCCAGGGATTCCGGTGGCAGATACGCAGTATTTT
cdr3_aa: CASRPGIPVADTQYF

clone_size: -
d_call: -
v_call: TRBV7-2
j_call: TRBJ1-5
cdr3_nt: TGTGCCAGCACTCCCAAAGGGGGGGGCAATCAGCCCCAGCATTTT
cdr3_aa: CASTPKGGGNQPQHF

clone_size: -
d_call: TRBD1
v_call: TRBV28
j_call: TRBJ1-1
cdr3_nt: TGTGCCAGCAGTCACAGGGGGCTCGAAGGCACTGAAGCTTTCTTT
cdr3_aa: CASSHRGLEGTEAFF

clone_size: -
d_call: TRBD1
v_call: TRBV2
j_call: TRBJ1-1
cdr3_nt: TGTGCCAGCAGTGGCGGACAGGGAAGGAACACTGAAGCTTTCTTT
cdr3_aa: CASSGGQGRNTEAFF

clone_size: once
d_call: -
v_call: TRBV5-6
j_call: TRBJ1-2
cdr3_nt: TGTGCCAGCAGCCTGCCCAGGGGCGCCGGTGGAGTTGGCTACACCTTC
cdr3_aa: CASSLPRGAGGVGYTF

clone_size: -
d_call: TRBD1
v_call: TRBV11-2
j_call: TRBJ1-2
cdr3_nt: TGTGCCAGCAGCTTAGGAACCCGGACAGGAACTGGCTACACCTTC
cdr3_aa: CASSLGTRTGTGYTF

clone_size: -
d_call: -
v_call: TRBV6-5
j_call: TRBJ1-5
cdr3_nt: TGTGCCAGCAAAGGACAGCCTAATCAGCCCCAGCATTTT
cdr3_aa: CASKGQPNQPQHF

clone_size: -
d_call: -
v_call: TRBV19
j_call: TRBJ2-6
cdr3_nt: TGTGCCACCAGTATGAAGGAGGCTGGGGCCAACGTCCTGACTTTC
cdr3_aa: CATSMKEAGANVLTF

clone_size: -
d_call: TRBD2
v_call: TRBV15
j_call: TRBJ2-7
cdr3_nt: TGTGCCACCAGCAGAGGACTAGCGGGTACCTACGAGCAGTACTTC
cdr3_aa: CATSRGLAGTYEQYF

clone_size: -
d_call: TRBD1
v_call: TRBV27
j_call: TRBJ2-5
cdr3_nt: TGTGCCAGCAGATCGGGACAGGGGAGGCAAGAGACCCAGTACTTC
cdr3_aa: CASRSGQGRQETQYF

clone_size: -
d_call: -
v_call: TRBV29-1
j_call: TRBJ1-1
cdr3_nt: TGCAGCGTTGGCTTTCGGCAGGGCCCTGAAGCTTTCTTT
cdr3_aa: CSVGFRQGPEAFF

clone_size: once
d_call: -
v_call: TRBV5-4
j_call: TRBJ2-7
cdr3_nt: TGTGCCAGCAGCCCCCTAGGGACTCTCTCCGAGCAGTACTTC
cdr3_aa: CASSPLGTLSEQYF

clone_size: -
d_call: TRBD2
v_call: TRBV6-5
j_call: TRBJ2-7
cdr3_nt: TGTGCCAGCAGTCGGGGACTAGCGGGTATGGGCGAGCAGTACTTC
cdr3_aa: CASSRGLAGMGEQYF

clone_size: -
d_call: TRBD2
v_call: TRBV18
j_call: TRBJ2-3
cdr3_nt: TGTGCCAGCTCACCATATCCGGGAGGAGCCCCTAGCACAGATACGCAGTATTTT
cdr3_aa: CASSPYPGGAPSTDTQYF